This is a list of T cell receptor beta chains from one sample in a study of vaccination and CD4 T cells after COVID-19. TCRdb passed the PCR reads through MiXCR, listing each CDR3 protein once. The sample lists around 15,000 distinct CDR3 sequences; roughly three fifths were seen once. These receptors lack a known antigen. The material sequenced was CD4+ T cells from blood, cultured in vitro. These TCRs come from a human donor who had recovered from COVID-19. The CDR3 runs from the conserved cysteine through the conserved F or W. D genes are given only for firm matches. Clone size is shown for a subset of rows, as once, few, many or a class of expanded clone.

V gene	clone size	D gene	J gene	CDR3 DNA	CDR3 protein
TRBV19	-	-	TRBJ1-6	TGTGCCTCCTCAGGACAGTATAATTCACCCCTCCACTTT	CASSGQYNSPLHF
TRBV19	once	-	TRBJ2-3	TGTGCCAGTAGTATGAGGGGGTTCACAGATACGCAGTATTTT	CASSMRGFTDTQYF
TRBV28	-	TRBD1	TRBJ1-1	TGTGCCGCGACAGGGTATACTGAAGCTTTCTTT	CAATGYTEAFF
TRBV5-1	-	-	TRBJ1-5	TGCGCCAGCATCGTGCCTCAAAGGGATGGGTTCGGGCCCCAGCATTTT	CASIVPQRDGFGPQHF